This TCR beta chain was captured in a study of blood T cell repertoires in COVID-19. CDR3 length: 15 residues. V lost 3 bases and J 3 bases, leaving 12 bases between the germline ends. Germline-derived CDR1 and CDR2 are MDHEN and SYDVKM. Only in-frame clones appear in the TCRdb table, and some are missing; sequencing was by immunoSEQ multiplex PCR. The sample lists about 220,000 clones, around 82% seen once, with about 8.9% in the top ten. The TCR originated in a woman aged 45-65 years with acute or convalescent COVID-19. Material: peripheral blood. The gene calls are TRBV28 and TRBJ2-1, with D perhaps TRBD2 (6 bases). CDR3 DNA sequence: TGTGCCAGCAGTTTGCGATCTAGCGTCTACAATGAGCAGTTCTTC. Encoded protein: CASSLRSSVYNEQFF.